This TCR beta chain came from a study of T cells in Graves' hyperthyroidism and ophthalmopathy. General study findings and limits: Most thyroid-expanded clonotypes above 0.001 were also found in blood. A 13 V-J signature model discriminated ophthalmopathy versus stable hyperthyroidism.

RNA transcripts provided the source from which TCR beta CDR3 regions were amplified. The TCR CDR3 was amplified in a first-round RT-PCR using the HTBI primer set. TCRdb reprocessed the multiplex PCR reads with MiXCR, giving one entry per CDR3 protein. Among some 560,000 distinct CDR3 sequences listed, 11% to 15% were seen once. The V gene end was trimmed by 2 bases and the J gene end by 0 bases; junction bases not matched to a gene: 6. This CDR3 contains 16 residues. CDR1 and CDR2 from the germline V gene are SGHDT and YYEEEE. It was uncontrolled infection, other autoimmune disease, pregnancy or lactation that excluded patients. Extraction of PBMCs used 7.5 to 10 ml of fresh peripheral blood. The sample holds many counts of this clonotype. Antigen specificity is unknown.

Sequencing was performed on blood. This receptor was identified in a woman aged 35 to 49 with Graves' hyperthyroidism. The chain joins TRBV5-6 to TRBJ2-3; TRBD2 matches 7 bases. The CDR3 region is CASSFETSRSTDTQYF. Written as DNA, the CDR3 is TGTGCCAGCAGCTTTGAGACTAGCAGGAGCACAGATACGCAGTATTTT.